This T cell receptor (beta chain) originates from a study of T-cell reconstitution after alpha-beta-depleted transplantation in children. The CDR3 runs 15 residues. Germline CDR1 reads LGHNA; CDR2 reads YNFKEQ. The V gene end was trimmed by 1 base and the J gene end by 7 bases; junction bases not matched to a gene: 5. This sample's TCRbeta library carried unique molecular identifier barcodes. From the PCR reads, TCRdb called clonotypes with MiXCR, one entry per CDR3 protein. Found here are approximately 170,000 distinct CDR3 sequences, around 10% of them singletons; the top ten hold less than 15%. J is TRBJ2-1 and V is TRBV4-2, with 9 bases identical to TRBD2. The material was PBMCs, obtained before TCRalphabeta/CD19-depleted stem cell transplant. The sequence was obtained from a boy aged 2-15 years with acute myeloid leukemia, due to receive a stem cell transplant. The CDR3 nucleotides are TGTGCCAGCAGCCAAGTTTTAGCGGGGGCGAATGAGCAGTTCTTC. It specifies CASSQVLAGANEQFF.